The 6 T cell receptor beta chains reported below all come from one sample, sequenced in a study of T cell responses to AZD1222 COVID-19 vaccine. Measured with immunoSEQ multiplex PCR; TCRdb has only the in-frame clones, and not every one. Its listing shows more than 110,000 clones. The sequenced sample consisted of peripheral blood. Every receptor here comes from an adult in good health.

The J gene is TRBJ2-7, the V gene TRBV6-2 or TRBV6-3; 8 bases align to TRBD1. Trimming removed 2 bases from V and 2 bases from J; junction bases left unmatched: 2. The germline V gene has CDR1 MNHEY and CDR2 SVGEGT. This CDR3 comprises 14 residues. CDR3 nucleotides: TGTGCCAGCAGTTACGGGACAGGTGCCTACGAGCAGTACTTC. It specifies CASSYGTGAYEQYF.

The chain couples TRBV7-9 to TRBJ1-1; TRBD1 matches 7 bases. The CDR3 is made up of 16 amino acids. With V trimmed by 5 bases and J by 4 bases, 13 bases remained unmatched. Germline V CDR1 and CDR2: SEHNR, FQNEAQ (reference sequence). The CDR3 DNA follows: TGTGCCAGCAGCGCGGAAACGACAGGGAAAGGCACTGAAGCTTTCTTT. It is translated as CASSAETTGKGTEAFF.

The genes are TRBV19 and TRBJ2-1, with 12 bases identical to TRBD2. The ends lost 6 bases at V and 8 bases at J; junction bases unmatched: 5. This CDR3 has 14 amino acids. CDR1 is LNHDA, CDR2 SQIVND, per germline (reference sequence). The CDR3 DNA follows: TGTGCCAGTAGACTAGCGGGGGGCGGAGATGAGCAGTTCTTC. Translating gives CASRLAGGGDEQFF.

This rearrangement joins TRBV5-1 to TRBJ2-1; perhaps TRBD1 as D (6 bases). Germline assignment: CDR1 SGHRS and CDR2 YFSETQ. Trimming took 4 bases from V and 3 from J, leaving 17 bases between them. The CDR3 spans 16 residues. The CDR3 DNA sequence: TGCGCCAGCAGCCCCCTAGGTGGGACAATCTACAATGAGCAGTTCTTC. This codes for CASSPLGGTIYNEQFF.

This sequence joins TRBV15 and TRBJ2-1, with 7 nucleotides matching TRBD1. Germline V gene sequence: CDR1 LNHNV, CDR2 YYDKDF (reference sequence). The CDR3 runs 17 residues. With 1 base clipped from V and 4 bases from J, the junction kept 10 bases outside the gene matches. The CDR3 loop reads CATSRAPPGTVYNEQFF. DNA of the CDR3: TGTGCCACCAGCAGAGCCCCCCCCGGGACAGTTTACAATGAGCAGTTCTTC.

The genes are TRBV9 and TRBJ2-1, with 13 bases that match TRBD2. CDR1 and CDR2 (germline): SGDLS, YYNGEE. J lost 5 bases, V lost 6 bases, and 17 bases had no gene match. The CDR3 covers 19 residues. The CDR3 region is CASTPVLAGGRSSHNEQFF. Here the CDR3 DNA reads TGTGCCAGCACCCCCGTACTAGCGGGGGGGCGATCGTCGCACAATGAGCAGTTCTTC.